The text below deals with one T cell receptor (beta chain). The record originates from a study of blood T cell repertoires in COVID-19. Across the study: Acute and convalescent COVID-19 specimens originated in the United States, Italy and Spain. T cells, B-cell-depleted T cells, or PBMCs provided the cDNA or gDNA that served as material.

Sequencing was performed with immunoSEQ multiplex PCR; in TCRdb, only in-frame clones are kept and a portion is missing. The table has some 220,000 clones, around four fifths seen once. Germline V gene sequence: CDR1 MDHEN, CDR2 SYDVKM. The CDR3 is 14 residues long. Trimming stripped 5 bases from V and 7 bases from J, with 12 bases between. This chain connects TRBV28 to TRBJ1-6; D is perhaps TRBD1 (6 bases). The TCR comes from a woman aged 80 or older with active or convalescent COVID-19. Sequenced material: peripheral blood. This CDR3 reads CASSPGTKNSPLHF. Here the CDR3 DNA reads TGTGCCAGCAGTCCCGGGACAAAGAATTCACCCCTCCACTTT. Full variable domain (remainder filled in from reference TRBV28 and TRBJ1-6): DVKVTQSSRYLVKRTGEKVFLECVQDMDHENMFWYRQDPGLGLRLIYFSYDVKMKEKGDIPEGYSVSREKKERFSLILESASTNQTSMYLCASSPGTKNSPLHFGNGTRLTVT.